The TCR beta chain described here comes from a study of Ad26.COV2.S vaccination and SARS-CoV-2 variants. The V end lost 5 bases, the J end lost 2 bases, and 4 bases lay between the germline ends. Germline loops: CDR1 MDHEN, CDR2 SYDVKM. The length of the CDR3 is 13 residues. The repertoire was sequenced with immunoSEQ multiplex PCR; TCRdb's copy has only in-frame clones and lacks some. Of roughly 100,000 clones listed, roughly 75% are singletons. Regarding the study as a whole: It was vaccine recipients, not placebo recipients, who had the higher spike-specific TCR breadth. Reportedly, after vaccination the spike-specific CD8+ and CD4+ T cell responses displayed substantial breadth.

As to this clone: Its antigen remains unidentified.

This TCR came from a human donor who had recovered from COVID-19. The starting material was peripheral blood, obtained after recovery from COVID-19. The chain has TRBV28 and TRBJ2-6, with unresolved D. The CDR3 nucleotides are TGTGCCAGCAGTGGAACTGGGGCCAACGTCCTGACTTTC. Encoded protein: CASSGTGANVLTF.